The 6 T cell receptor beta chains presented below share a single source sample, sequenced in a study of glioma-infiltrating T cells (dated by TCRdb to about 2016). TCRdb names Illumina MiSeq as the instrument used. The iRepertoire nested amplicon-rescue multiplex PCR (arm-PCR) platform was used to amplify TCR alpha and beta CDR3 regions from RNA. TCRdb ran its own pipeline on the public reads, namely fastp trimming at Q25 and MiXCR clone calling, and kept in-frame beta chains. All rows with the same CDR3 protein become a single entry with the most common DNA and genes. For this sample there are roughly 16,000 distinct CDR3 sequences; about 62% appear just once. Around 39% of the sample goes to the ten largest clones. Sequencing input: glioma tissue, nonneoplastic brain tissue, or PBMCs (not recorded which). These receptors came from a human donor with low-grade glioma or glioblastoma, undergoing nonglioma brain surgery, or in good health (not recorded which).

The chain joins TRBV6-1 to TRBJ2-6, with TRBD1 matching over 7 bases. The junction had 4 bases not matched to a gene; V was cut back by 5 bases and J by 0 bases. CDR3 length: 16 amino acids. The germline CDR1 and CDR2 sequences are MNHNS and SASEGT. Here the CDR3 DNA reads TGTGCCAGCAGTCAGGGACAGCCCTCTGGGGCCAACGTCCTGACTTTC. Protein: CASSQGQPSGANVLTF.

This clonotype was detected a few times. The V gene is TRBV20-1, the J gene TRBJ1-5; TRBD1 matches 8 bases. The CDR3 extends over 14 amino acids. From germline, CDR1 is DFQATT and CDR2 SNEGSKA (reference sequence). V was clipped by 5 bases and J by 6 bases; unmatched bases: 9. The chain's CDR3 is CSASRTGTGQPQHF. DNA for the CDR3: TGCAGTGCTTCCCGGACAGGGACAGGTCAGCCCCAGCATTTT.

Here the CDR3 DNA reads TGCAGTGCTATTAGGGACGGAGGTAATGAAGCTTTCTTT. Protein: CSAIRDGGNEAFF. V usage is TRBV20-1 and J usage is TRBJ1-1; a weak D match, TRBD1 (5 bases). Germline V gene sequence: CDR1 DFQATT, CDR2 SNEGSKA (reference sequence). Trimming took off 4 bases at V and 7 bases at J, with 16 bases between the two ends. The CDR3 contains 13 residues.

This clonotype was picked up a small number of times. The chain couples TRBV6-2 or TRBV6-3 to TRBJ2-1, with D unresolved. The CDR3 covers 13 residues. Germline V lookup: CDR1 MNHEY, CDR2 SVGEGT. V lost 2 bases to trimming and J lost 6 bases, with 8 bases between them. The CDR3 region is CASSYPGINEQFF. In nucleotides, the CDR3 is TGTGCCAGCAGTTACCCCGGAATCAATGAGCAGTTCTTC.

This clonotype showed up just a few times. This chain uses TRBV27 with TRBJ2-7; D perhaps matches TRBD1 (6 bases). V lost 2 bases, J lost 3 bases, and 11 bases lay in between. This CDR3 is built from 14 residues. Germline V gene lookup returns CDR1 MNHEY and CDR2 SMNVEV (reference sequence). CDR3 residues: CASSLREGGYEQYF. The CDR3 nucleotides read TGTGCCAGCAGTTTAAGGGAAGGGGGCTACGAGCAGTACTTC.

The CDR3 spells CASSYPEMNTEAFF. The CDR3 nucleotides are TGTGCCAGCAGTTACCCCGAGATGAACACTGAAGCTTTCTTT. V is TRBV6-6 and J is TRBJ1-1; D uncertain. V was shortened by 2 bases and J by 0 bases, with 7 bases between the two germline ends. The CDR3 has 14 amino acids. CDR1 is MNHNY, CDR2 SVGAGI, per germline (reference sequence).